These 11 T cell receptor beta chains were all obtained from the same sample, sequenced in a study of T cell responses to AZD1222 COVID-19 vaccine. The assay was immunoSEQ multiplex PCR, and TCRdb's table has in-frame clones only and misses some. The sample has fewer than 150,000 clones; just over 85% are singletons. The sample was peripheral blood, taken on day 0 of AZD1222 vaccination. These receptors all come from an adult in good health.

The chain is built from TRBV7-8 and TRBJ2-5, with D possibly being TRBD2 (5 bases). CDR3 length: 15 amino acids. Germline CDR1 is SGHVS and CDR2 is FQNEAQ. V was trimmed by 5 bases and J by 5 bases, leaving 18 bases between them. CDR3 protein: CASSLYGEGSETQYF. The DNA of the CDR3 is TGTGCCAGCAGCCTCTACGGGGAAGGGAGTGAGACCCAGTACTTC.

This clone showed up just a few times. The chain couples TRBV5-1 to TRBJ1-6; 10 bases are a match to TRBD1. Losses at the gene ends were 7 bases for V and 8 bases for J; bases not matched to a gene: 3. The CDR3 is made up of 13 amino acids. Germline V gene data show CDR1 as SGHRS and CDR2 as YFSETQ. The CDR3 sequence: CASPGQGHSPLHF. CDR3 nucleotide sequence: TGCGCCAGCCCGGGACAGGGGCATTCACCCCTCCACTTT.

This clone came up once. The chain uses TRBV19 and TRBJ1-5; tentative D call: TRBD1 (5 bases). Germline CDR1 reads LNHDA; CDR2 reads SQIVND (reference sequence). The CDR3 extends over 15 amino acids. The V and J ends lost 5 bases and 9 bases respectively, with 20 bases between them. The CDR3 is CASSGGPQAQGPQHF. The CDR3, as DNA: TGTGCCAGTAGTGGGGGACCCCAGGCCCAAGGGCCCCAGCATTTT. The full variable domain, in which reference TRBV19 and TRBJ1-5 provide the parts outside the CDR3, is DGGITQSPKYLFRKEGQNVTLSCEQNLNHDAMYWYRQDPGQGLRLIYYSQIVNDFQKGDIAEGYSVSREKKESFPLTVTSAQKNPTAFYLCASSGGPQAQGPQHFGDGTRLSIL.

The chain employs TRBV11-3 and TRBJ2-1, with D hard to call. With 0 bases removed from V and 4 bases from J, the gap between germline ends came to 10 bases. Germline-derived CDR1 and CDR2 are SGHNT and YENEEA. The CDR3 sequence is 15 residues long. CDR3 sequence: CASSLDRQTYNEQFF. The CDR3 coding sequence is TGTGCCAGCAGCTTAGATCGGCAGACGTACAATGAGCAGTTCTTC. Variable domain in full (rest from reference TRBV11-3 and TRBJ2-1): EAGVVQSPRYKIIEKKQPVAFWCNPISGHNTLYWYLQNLGQGPELLIRYENEEAVDDSQLPKDRFSAERLKGVDSTLKIQPAELGDSAVYLCASSLDRQTYNEQFFGPGTRLTVL.

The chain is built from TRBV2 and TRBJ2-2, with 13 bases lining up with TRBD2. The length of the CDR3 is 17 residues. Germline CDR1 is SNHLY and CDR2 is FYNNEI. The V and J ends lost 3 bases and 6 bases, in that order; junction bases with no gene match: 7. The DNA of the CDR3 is TGTGCCAGCAGTGATGGGACTAGCGGGACCAACTCCGGGGAGCTGTTTTTT. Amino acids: CASSDGTSGTNSGELFF. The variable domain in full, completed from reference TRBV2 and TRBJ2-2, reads EPEVTQTPSHQVTQMGQEVILRCVPISNHLYFYWYRQILGQKVEFLVSFYNNEISEKSEIFDDQFSVERPDGSNFTLKIRSTKLEDSAMYFCASSDGTSGTNSGELFFGEGSRLTVL.

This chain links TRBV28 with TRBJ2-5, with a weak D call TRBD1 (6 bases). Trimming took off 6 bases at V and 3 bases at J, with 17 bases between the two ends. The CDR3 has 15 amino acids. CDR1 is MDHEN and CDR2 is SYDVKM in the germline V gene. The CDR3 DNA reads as TGTGCCAGCAGCTATATCCGGACAGCCAAAGAGACCCAGTACTTC. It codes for CASSYIRTAKETQYF.

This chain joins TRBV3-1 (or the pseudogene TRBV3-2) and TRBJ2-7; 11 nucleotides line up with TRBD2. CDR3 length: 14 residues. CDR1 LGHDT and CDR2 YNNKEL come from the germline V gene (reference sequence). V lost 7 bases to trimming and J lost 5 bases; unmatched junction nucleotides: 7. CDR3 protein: CASTLAGGPHEQYF. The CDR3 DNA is TGTGCCAGCACCTTAGCGGGAGGGCCCCACGAGCAGTACTTC.

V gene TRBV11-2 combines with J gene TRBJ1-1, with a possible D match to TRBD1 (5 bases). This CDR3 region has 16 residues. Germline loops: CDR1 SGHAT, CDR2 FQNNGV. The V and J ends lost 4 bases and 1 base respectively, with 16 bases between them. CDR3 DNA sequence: TGTGCCAGCAGCTCTTACCGCACAGGTCCGAACACTGAAGCTTTCTTT. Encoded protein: CASSSYRTGPNTEAFF.

This CDR3 reads CASSLTPGSSLHF. In DNA, the CDR3 is TGTGCCAGCAGCTTAACCCCAGGGTCATCCCTCCACTTT. The chain employs TRBV5-4 and TRBJ1-6; the D gene is possibly TRBD1 (5 bases). Germline CDR1 reads SGHNT; CDR2 reads YYREEE (reference sequence). CDR3 size: 13 residues. V was trimmed by 2 bases and J by 14 bases, leaving 14 bases between them. The variable domain in full, completed from reference TRBV5-4 and TRBJ1-6, reads ETGVTQSPTHLIKTRGQQVTLRCSSQSGHNTVSWYQQALGQGPQFIFQYYREEENGRGNFPPRFSGLQFPNYSSELNVNALELDDSALYLCASSLTPGSSLHFGNGTRLTVT.

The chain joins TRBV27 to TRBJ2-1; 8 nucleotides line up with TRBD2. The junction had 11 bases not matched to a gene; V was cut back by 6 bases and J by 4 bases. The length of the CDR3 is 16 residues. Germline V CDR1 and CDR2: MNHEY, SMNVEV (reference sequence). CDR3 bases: TGTGCCAGCAGCCCACCATACGCGGGGGGATACAATGAGCAGTTCTTC. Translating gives CASSPPYAGGYNEQFF.

The CDR3 DNA reads as TGCAGTGCTAGTATTCGGGCGAGCACAGATACGCAGTATTTT. It encodes CSASIRASTDTQYF. V and J are TRBV20-1 and TRBJ2-3, with D unclear. This CDR3 region has 14 residues. Germline values: CDR1 DFQATT, CDR2 SNEGSKA (reference sequence). Between the trimmed V and J ends, which lost 3 bases and 0 bases, there was a span of 10 bases.